This is a list of T cell receptor beta chains from one sample in a study of shared clonotypes between healthy human individuals. Profiled with immunoSEQ multiplex PCR; TCRdb holds only in-frame clones, not every one. The profile shows around 640,000 clones, about 95% of them singletons. Sequenced input: naive CD8+ T cells sorted from blood. The source is a woman aged 25 to 39 in good health. CDR3s include the opening cysteine and the closing phenylalanine or tryptophan. Each record gives: D gene, J gene, CDR3 length, V gene, clone size, CDR3 protein. D genes are given only for firm matches. Only part of the rows carry a size: once, few, many, or a class if the clone is expanded.

>TRBD2|TRBJ2-7|16|TRBV5-8|.
CASSPSGGRISYEQYF
>TRBD2|TRBJ2-7|14|TRBV7-2|.
CAIAQAGGPYEQYF
>TRBD1|TRBJ1-1|13|TRBV5-1|.
CASSLSGGTEAFF
>TRBD2|TRBJ2-2|17|TRBV28|.
CASSFIGSGKNTGELFF
>.|TRBJ1-1|15|TRBV5-1|once
CASSLDGGRNTEAFF
>TRBD2|TRBJ2-1|14|TRBV30|.
CALRGLAAYNEQFF
>TRBD2|TRBJ2-1|14|TRBV6-5|.
CASRGTSGNNEQFF
>TRBD2|TRBJ2-3|16|TRBV9|.
CASSVTSGNHGDTQYF
>.|TRBJ1-2|14|TRBV5-1|few
CASSLPGTGYGYTF
>.|TRBJ2-3|16|TRBV9|.
CASSAHGGGYTDTQYF
>TRBD1|.|14|TRBV27|.
CASTSGGAFYEQYF
>.|TRBJ2-5|14|TRBV27|.
CASSLGPGAETQYF
>.|TRBJ1-5|14|TRBV6-6|few
CASSPGGSNQPQHF
>.|TRBJ1-1|13|TRBV27|.
CASSPNQGLGAFF
>.|TRBJ2-3|16|TRBV27|.
CASSLSGGGLIDTQYF
>.|TRBJ1-5|15|TRBV9|.
CASSVDGAPNQPQHF
>TRBD2|TRBJ2-1|16|TRBV28|.
CASSPTAGLVGGEQFF
>.|TRBJ2-6|18|TRBV27|.
CASSPRTASASGANVLTF
>.|TRBJ2-7|14|TRBV28|.
CASRSRGRGGEQYF
>TRBD1|TRBJ2-5|15|TRBV7-9|.
CASSLYGTAQETQYF
>.|TRBJ2-7|12|TRBV4-1|.
CASSLPSSEQYF
>TRBD2|TRBJ2-2|16|TRBV28|.
CASSPGTSGLTGELFF
>TRBD1|TRBJ2-7|18|TRBV28|.
CASSTRQGVRAGFYEQYF
>.|TRBJ2-7|15|TRBV5-6|.
CASSLDAYDVYEQYF
>.|TRBJ2-4|13|TRBV6-1|.
CASVWGDKNIQYF
>.|TRBJ2-6|16|TRBV29-1|.
CSVVGLEPSGANVLTF
>TRBD2|TRBJ2-1|14|TRBV7-8|.
CASSSKRGLAEQFF
>.|TRBJ1-2|15|TRBV7-9|.
CASSLGSQGLYGYTF
>.|.|10|TRBV30|.
CAWSVTEQYF
>.|TRBJ2-7|15|TRBV28|once
CASSGPGRETYEQYF
>TRBD2|TRBJ2-5|16|TRBV11-2|.
CASSLDRLAGGETQYF
>.|TRBJ2-1|15|TRBV27|.
CASSFLGQGLNEQFF
>TRBD2|TRBJ2-7|16|TRBV27|.
CASSSQPGTSGYEQYF
>.|TRBJ1-1|12|TRBV11-2|.
CASSARDTEAFF
>.|TRBJ2-2|16|TRBV2|.
CASSPGHLANTGELFF
>TRBD1|TRBJ2-7|15|TRBV6-6|.
CASSYFGTGGSEQYF
>TRBD2|TRBJ2-3|15|TRBV27|.
CASSPGTSGRDTQYF
>.|TRBJ2-7|12|TRBV27|few
CASSSRGAKQYF
>TRBD1|TRBJ1-5|14|TRBV6-5|.
CASSYVTGGQPQHF
>TRBD1|TRBJ2-7|14|TRBV6-1|.
CASSPGQGGYEQYF
>.|TRBJ2-2|17|TRBV9|.
CASSVDQGGVNTGELFF
>TRBD2|.|14|TRBV30|once
CAWSVDSGSYEQYF
>.|TRBJ2-7|15|TRBV5-5|.
CASSLERLVGDEQYF
>.|TRBJ2-1|13|TRBV9|.
CASSVVGTNEQFF
>.|TRBJ2-7|14|TRBV5-6|.
CASSIAGTLAEQYF
>.|TRBJ1-5|14|TRBV7-8|.
CASSLGVRNQPQHF
>.|TRBJ2-3|14|TRBV29-1|.
CSVEPAGVTDTQYF
>.|TRBJ2-2|13|TRBV27|.
CASSLDITGELFF
>.|TRBJ1-5|16|TRBV4-1|few
CASSTREGLSNQPQHF
>TRBD1|TRBJ2-7|16|TRBV15|once
CATSRDLGTGIIEQYF
>.|TRBJ2-5|16|TRBV28|.
CASSFHRSLSGETQYF
>.|TRBJ2-7|15|TRBV28|.
CASRLVLKRSGGQYF
>.|TRBJ2-2|15|TRBV28|.
CASGVVASNTGELFF
>TRBD2|TRBJ2-7|14|TRBV13|.
CASSYQLATYEQYF
>TRBD1|TRBJ1-5|14|TRBV19|.
CASSIDRETQPQHF